This T cell receptor (beta chain) is drawn from a study of glioma-infiltrating T cells. The wider study: Before surgery, glioma patients received dexamethasone for at most six days.

The CDR3 covers 16 residues. Germline lookup yields CDR1 LNHNV and CDR2 YYDKDF (reference sequence). The V and J ends lost 5 bases and 5 bases, in that order; junction bases with no gene match: 11. The iRepertoire nested amplicon-rescue multiplex PCR amplified TCR alpha and beta CDR3s from RNA. TCRdb analysed the multiplex PCR reads with MiXCR anew, one entry per CDR3 protein. The sample yields approximately 400,000 distinct CDR3 sequences, approximately 42% seen once. The clonotype comes from a human donor with low-grade glioma or glioblastoma, undergoing nonglioma brain surgery, or in good health (not recorded which). The sample was glioma tissue, nonneoplastic brain tissue, or PBMCs (not recorded which). J is TRBJ2-7 and V is TRBV15; 11 nucleotides align to TRBD1. In nucleotides, the CDR3 is TGTGCCACCAGCGAAAGACGGGGACAGGGGGGACACGAGCAGTACTTC. It translates to CATSERRGQGGHEQYF. Together with reference TRBV15 and TRBJ2-7, the CDR3 gives the full variable domain: DAMVIQNPRYQVTQFGKPVTLSCSQTLNHNVMYWYQQKSSQAPKLLFHYYDKDFNNEADTPDNFQSRRPNTSFCFLDIRSPGLGDTAMYLCATSERRGQGGHEQYFGPGTRLTVT.